What follows are 15 T cell receptor beta chains derived from one specimen sequenced in a study of blood T cells in healthy people across ages. Then a second PCR, running roughly 6 to 11 cycles, was carried out with a sample-barcoded 5' primer and a J-beta primer mix. TCRdb re-analysed the 5' RACE reads in MiXCR, keeping a single row per CDR3 protein. There are 1.5 million to 2 million distinct CDR3 sequences in the sample; about 31% occur only once, and about 11% lies in the top ten. Sequenced material: blood. The origin of the receptors is a woman aged 25-40 years in good health.

The chain has TRBV13 and TRBJ2-7, with 7 bases fitting TRBD1. J lost 4 bases, V lost 3 bases, and 6 bases had no gene match. Germline V gene lookup returns CDR1 PRHDT and CDR2 FYEKMQ (reference sequence). The CDR3 consists of 14 residues. CDR3 bases: TGTGCCAGCAGCTTGGGACAGAGTAAGTACGAGCAGTACTTC. Its protein product is CASSLGQSKYEQYF.

The chain carries TRBV5-6 and TRBJ1-5, with a tentative D call TRBD1 (5 bases). The CDR3 length is 13 residues. The V end was cut by 4 bases, the J end by 8 bases, with 13 bases between. Germline loops: CDR1 SGHDT, CDR2 YYEEEE. CDR3 residues: CASSPRQGKPQHF. Written as DNA, the CDR3 is TGTGCCAGCAGCCCCCGCCAGGGCAAGCCCCAGCATTTT.

The chain combines TRBV10-3 with TRBJ1-1, with a weak D call TRBD1 (5 bases). V was pared by 10 bases and J by 0 bases, with 12 bases between. Germline V CDR1 and CDR2: ENHRY, SYGVKD. This CDR3 has 13 amino acids. The CDR3 nucleotides read TGTGCCACCCCGACAGATATGAACACTGAAGCTTTCTTT. Residues: CATPTDMNTEAFF.

This clonotype was counted between two and nine times. This chain uses TRBV9 with TRBJ2-1; TRBD2 agrees at 9 bases. The CDR3 is made up of 16 amino acids. V lost 3 bases to trimming and J lost 6 bases; unmatched junction nucleotides: 10. Germline-derived CDR1 and CDR2 are SGDLS and YYNGEE. DNA of the CDR3: TGTGCCAGCAGCGCTGCCGGACTAGCGTATCTCAATGAGCAGTTCTTC. This codes for CASSAAGLAYLNEQFF.

This sequence joins TRBV7-8 and TRBJ2-3; TRBD2 matches 11 bases. Germline V gives CDR1 SGHVS, CDR2 FQNEAQ. With 5 bases clipped from V and 2 bases from J, the junction kept 9 bases outside the gene matches. There are 17 residues in the CDR3. The CDR3 DNA reads as TGTGCCAGCAGCCCGCGCCCACTAGCGGGAGACACAGATACGCAGTATTTT. Its translation is CASSPRPLAGDTDTQYF. Full variable domain (rest looked up from reference TRBV7-8 and TRBJ2-3): GAGVSQSPRYKVAKRGQDVALRCDPISGHVSLFWYQQALGQGPEFLTYFQNEAQLDKSGLPSDRFFAERPEGSVSTLKIQRTQQEDSAVYLCASSPRPLAGDTDTQYFGPGTRLTVL.

About this clonotype: A much larger clone lies one base from this, so it may be a read error. J is TRBJ2-5 and V is TRBV9; D is possibly TRBD1 or TRBD2 (5 bases each). Germline loops: CDR1 SGDLS, CDR2 YYNGEE. The CDR3 spans 14 residues. CDR3 loop: CASSPSEGRETRYF. The CDR3 region has the DNA TGTGCCAGCAGCCCAAGTGAGGGGCGAGAGACCCGGTACTTC. The full variable domain, with the rest looked up from reference TRBV9 and TRBJ2-5, is DSGVTQTPKHLITATGQRVTLRCSPRSGDLSVYWYQQSLDQGLQFLIQYYNGEERAKGNILERFSAQQFPDLHSELNLSSLELGDSALYFCASSPSEGRETRYFGPGTRLLVL.

There are a few counts of this clonotype. J is TRBJ2-3 and V is TRBV7-3, with D uncertain. Trimming left V 4 bases short and J 4 bases short, with 15 bases between. The germline gives CDR1 SGHTA, CDR2 FQGTGA. This CDR3 has 15 amino acids. The CDR3 region is CASSSNWLLSDTQYF. The CDR3 coding sequence is TGTGCCAGCAGCTCGAATTGGCTACTCTCAGATACGCAGTATTTT.

The CDR3 region is CASSVRGEHEQYF. CDR3 coding DNA: TGTGCCAGCTCAGTACGGGGCGAGCACGAGCAGTACTTC. The chain employs TRBV18 and TRBJ2-7; D might be TRBD1 or TRBD2, each matching 5 bases. Looked up from germline, CDR1 is KGHSH and CDR2 is LQKENI. This CDR3 has 13 amino acids. Between the trimmed V and J ends, which lost 5 bases and 5 bases, there was a span of 13 bases.

On this clonotype itself: Its ends do not fully match the called genes, so a read error is possible. V gene TRBV3-1 combines with J gene TRBJ1-4; D perhaps matches TRBD1 (6 bases). CDR3 length: 18 residues. Germline V CDR1 and CDR2: LGHDT, YNNKEL (reference sequence). The CDR3 DNA reads TGTGCCAGCAGCCTAGCTTCGGGGGGCGGGAGGTCTAATGAAAAACGGTTTTTT. Translation: CASSLASGGGRSNEKRFF.

This sequence joins TRBV6-1 and TRBJ1-2; D is unresolved. Germline assignment: CDR1 MNHNS and CDR2 SASEGT. V lost 4 bases, J lost 3 bases, and 18 bases lay in between. The CDR3 totals 16 residues. DNA for the CDR3: TGTGCCAGCAGTGGACCCACATACCGGGGAGACTATGGCTACACCTTC. Translating gives CASSGPTYRGDYGYTF.

This chain connects TRBV3-1 to TRBJ1-4, with 12 bases fitting TRBD1. The CDR3 is made up of 15 amino acids. Germline loops: CDR1 LGHDT, CDR2 YNNKEL (reference sequence). J was trimmed by 8 bases and V by 3 bases; bases with no gene match: 4. This chain's CDR3 is CASSHLGTGGEKLFF. The CDR3 DNA follows: TGTGCCAGCAGCCATCTCGGGACAGGGGGCGAAAAACTGTTTTTT.

This clonotype was recorded at least ten times. V and J are TRBV18 and TRBJ2-6, with a tentative D call TRBD1 (6 bases). The CDR3 spans 15 residues. Per the germline V gene, CDR1 is KGHSH and CDR2 is LQKENI. The germline V and J ends were trimmed by 8 bases and 4 bases, with 15 bases remaining between them. CDR3 sequence reads: CASSSGVTGANVLTF. The CDR3, as DNA: TGTGCCAGCAGCTCAGGGGTAACCGGGGCCAACGTCCTGACTTTC. The full variable domain, rest sourced from reference TRBV18 and TRBJ2-6, is NAGVMQNPRHLVRRRGQEARLRCSPMKGHSHVYWYRQLPEEGLKFMVYLQKENIIDESGMPKERFSAEFPKEGPSILRIQQVVRGDSAAYFCASSSGVTGANVLTFGAGSRLTVL.

The V gene is TRBV6-1, the J gene TRBJ1-4; 7 nucleotides match TRBD1. V shed 0 bases and J 7 bases; nucleotides not matched to a gene: 5. This CDR3 has 15 residues. CDR1 and CDR2 (germline): MNHNS, SASEGT. In DNA form, the CDR3 reads TGTGCCAGCAGTGAAGCGAGGGGGCCAGGTGAAAAACTGTTTTTT. It is translated as CASSEARGPGEKLFF.

The chain recombines TRBV11-3 with TRBJ2-1; 9 nucleotides match TRBD2. After removal of 2 bases from V and 12 bases from J, the junction contained 11 bases not matched to a gene. Germline CDR1 is SGHNT and CDR2 is YENEEA. The CDR3 is made up of 15 amino acids. CDR3 amino acids: CASSLSRGGAGGQFF. The CDR3 DNA reads TGTGCCAGCAGCTTATCACGCGGGGGGGCCGGTGGGCAGTTCTTC.

This clonotype has more than one count but fewer than ten. The chain uses TRBV11-2 and TRBJ2-1; weak D call: TRBD2 (5 bases). V was clipped by 1 base and J by 11 bases, with 9 bases between them. CDR3 length: 12 amino acids. Germline-derived CDR1 and CDR2 are SGHAT and FQNNGV. The CDR3 region has the DNA TGTGCCAGCAGCTTAGGGAGGACGCAGCAGTTCTTC. Amino acid sequence: CASSLGRTQQFF.